These 18 T cell receptor beta chains share one sample of origin, sequenced in a study of shared clonotypes between healthy human individuals. TCRdb keeps only in-frame clones here, not all; method: immunoSEQ multiplex PCR. Of about 1.1 million clones in the sample, approximately 80% were seen once. Sequencing was carried out using memory CD4+ T cells from PBMCs. Specified subset: CD45RA-negative fraction. The receptors were gathered from a man in his late teens or twenties in good health. Some clones in this sample may be carry-over from other donors' samples.

The chain recombines TRBV4-2 with TRBJ1-2; 7 nucleotides line up with TRBD1. Per the germline V gene, CDR1 is LGHNA and CDR2 is YNFKEQ. V dropped 0 bases and J dropped 5; count of bases not matched to a gene: 6. The CDR3 contains 15 residues. The CDR3 nucleotides read TGTGCCAGCAGCCAAGATTTGACAGGGATTTATGGCTACACCTTC. It codes for CASSQDLTGIYGYTF.

The DNA for the CDR3 is TGTGCCAGCAGCGTAGCTACGGGGCAGGGGGGGTTGGAAACAGATACGCAGTATTTT. Amino acids: CASSVATGQGGLETDTQYF. The gene calls are TRBV9 and TRBJ2-3; either TRBD1 or TRBD2 may supply D (7 bases each). The length of the CDR3 is 19 residues. V was trimmed by 0 bases and J by 3 bases, leaving 23 bases between them. Germline CDR1 reads SGDLS; CDR2 reads YYNGEE.

J is TRBJ2-1 and V is TRBV5-4, with a possible D match to TRBD2 (5 bases). CDR1 is SGHNT, CDR2 YYREEE, per germline (reference sequence). The CDR3 totals 13 residues. Trimming removed 0 bases from V and 10 bases from J, with 11 bases in between. CDR3 sequence (DNA): TGTGCCAGCAGCTTGGAGAGGGTGGGAGAGCAGTTCTTC. Amino acids: CASSLERVGEQFF.

The chain carries TRBV2 and TRBJ2-2; 10 nucleotides line up with TRBD1. The CDR3 runs 16 residues. In germline, CDR1 is SNHLY, CDR2 FYNNEI. With V trimmed by 4 bases and J by 4 bases, 6 bases remained unmatched. The CDR3: CASSGQGARGTGELFF. The CDR3 DNA reads as TGTGCCAGCAGTGGACAGGGGGCGCGTGGCACCGGGGAGCTGTTTTTT.

The V gene is TRBV7-2, the J gene TRBJ2-5, with D unclear. Trimming stripped 1 base from V and 4 bases from J, with 16 bases between. The CDR3 has 16 amino acids. The germline V gene encodes CDR1 SGHTA and CDR2 FQGNSA. The chain's CDR3 is CASSLVAVPNRETQYF. The DNA for the CDR3 is TGTGCCAGCAGCTTAGTTGCGGTCCCCAACCGAGAGACCCAGTACTTC. Complete variable domain (other parts from reference TRBV7-2 and TRBJ2-5): GAGVSQSPSNKVTEKGKDVELRCDPISGHTALYWYRQSLGQGLEFLIYFQGNSAPDKSGLPSDRFSAERTGGSVSTLTIQRTQQEDSAVYLCASSLVAVPNRETQYFGPGTRLLVL.

This clone was detected only once. The genes are TRBV10-3 and TRBJ2-3; no clear D. Germline CDR1 and CDR2: ENHRY and SYGVKD. This CDR3 spans 14 amino acids. The ends were cut back, 0 bases at V and 3 bases at J, with 7 bases in the middle. The CDR3 sequence: CAISESSATDTQYF. CDR3 sequence (DNA): TGTGCCATCAGTGAGTCCTCAGCAACAGATACGCAGTATTTT.

There are a few counts of this clone. The chain carries TRBV4-3 and TRBJ2-3; D may be TRBD2 (5 bases). The CDR3 loop spans 16 amino acids. Trimming stripped 4 bases from V and 0 bases from J, with 14 bases between. From germline, CDR1 is LGHNA and CDR2 YSLEER. The CDR3 DNA is TGCGCCAGCAGCCCCGGAGGCGCGGAGAGCACAGATACGCAGTATTTT. Translating gives CASSPGGAESTDTQYF.

The J gene is TRBJ2-7, the V gene TRBV5-6; D unresolved. The CDR3 runs to 12 residues. The germline V gene has CDR1 SGHDT and CDR2 YYEEEE. V lost 4 bases and J 2 bases, leaving 7 bases between the germline ends. CDR3 nucleotides: TGTGCCAGCAGCCGACACCCCTACGAGCAGTACTTC. Translated, it gives CASSRHPYEQYF.

This chain joins TRBV7-8 and TRBJ1-5, with D uncertain. Trimming removed 6 bases at V and 4 bases at J, with 19 bases between. The CDR3 extends over 16 amino acids. CDR1 and CDR2 from the germline V gene are SGHVS and FQNEAQ. The CDR3 bases are TGTGCCAGCAGTCCCTTGGCGAGGAGGGAAAATCAGCCCCAGCATTTT. It codes for CASSPLARRENQPQHF.

This clone has just a few counts. V usage is TRBV4-2 and J usage is TRBJ1-4; D is undetermined. The germline V gene encodes CDR1 LGHNA and CDR2 YNFKEQ. The CDR3 loop spans 14 amino acids. V lost 2 bases to trimming and J lost 10 bases, with 14 bases between them. CDR3 nucleotide sequence: TGTGCCAGCAGCCAACCTCGGAAGGGAGCAAAACTGTTTTTT. This sequence encodes CASSQPRKGAKLFF.

As for this clone: This CDR3 is missing its conserved last phenylalanine or tryptophan, likely due to a read error. This chain joins TRBV29-1 and TRBJ1-2; 9 bases align to TRBD1. The CDR3 runs 12 residues. V lost 7 bases, J lost 7 bases, and 7 bases stayed unmatched. CDR1 SQVTM and CDR2 ANQGSEA come from the germline V gene. The CDR3 nucleotides are TGCAGCGCTCCACAGGGGGCGTCTGGCTACACCCTC. Translation gives CSAPQGASGYTL.

The V gene is TRBV11-2, the J gene TRBJ2-1; 10 bases fit TRBD2. The length of the CDR3 is 19 residues. Looked up from germline, CDR1 is SGHAT and CDR2 is FQNNGV. Unmatched junction bases numbered 15, after V lost 3 bases and J lost 4 bases. CDR3 loop: CASSFRRRSLAGWYNEQFF. The CDR3 bases are TGTGCCAGCAGCTTCAGAAGGCGGTCACTAGCGGGATGGTACAATGAGCAGTTCTTC. Based on the CDR3 plus reference TRBV11-2 and TRBJ2-1, the full variable domain is EAGVAQSPRYKIIEKRQSVAFWCNPISGHATLYWYQQILGQGPKLLIQFQNNGVVDDSQLPKDRFSAERLKGVDSTLKIQPAKLEDSAVYLCASSFRRRSLAGWYNEQFFGPGTRLTVL.

V gene TRBV11-2 combines with J gene TRBJ2-6, with a tentative D call TRBD1 (6 bases). The germline gives CDR1 SGHAT, CDR2 FQNNGV. The CDR3 consists of 16 residues. Trimming took 5 bases from V and 0 from J, leaving 11 bases between them. The CDR3 region has the DNA TGTGCCAGCAGCCGTACAGGGCACTCTGGGGCCAACGTCCTGACTTTC. Its translation: CASSRTGHSGANVLTF.

The V call is TRBV7-2, the J call TRBJ1-1; D gene ambiguous. Germline V CDR1 and CDR2: SGHTA, FQGNSA. This CDR3 is 14 amino acids long. The V gene lost 4 bases and the J gene lost 4 bases, with 13 bases spanning the gap. The CDR3 region has the DNA TGTGCCAGCAGCTCAAATTCTCCGGGCACTGAAGCTTTCTTT. It codes for CASSSNSPGTEAFF. The complete variable domain, with remaining parts taken from reference TRBV7-2 and TRBJ1-1, reads GAGVSQSPSNKVTEKGKDVELRCDPISGHTALYWYRQSLGQGLEFLIYFQGNSAPDKSGLPSDRFSAERTGGSVSTLTIQRTQQEDSAVYLCASSSNSPGTEAFFGQGTRLTVV.

V gene TRBV19 combines with J gene TRBJ1-2; D is ambiguous. The CDR3 sequence is 11 residues long. The germline V gene encodes CDR1 LNHDA and CDR2 SQIVND (reference sequence). Trimming stripped 6 bases from V and 4 bases from J, with 6 bases between. This chain's CDR3 is CASSWVYGYTF. The CDR3 DNA follows: TGTGCCAGTAGCTGGGTCTATGGCTACACCTTC.

This chain joins TRBV5-4 and TRBJ2-1; 10 nucleotides align to TRBD2. Germline values: CDR1 SGHNT, CDR2 YYREEE (reference sequence). This CDR3 has 15 amino acids. Germline trimming cut 5 bases from V and 5 bases from J; bases unmatched to any gene: 7. Written as DNA, the CDR3 is TGTGCCAGCAGATCCGGGACTAGCGTTCACAATGAGCAGTTCTTC. It translates to CASRSGTSVHNEQFF.

V gene TRBV9 combines with J gene TRBJ2-3; a weak D match, TRBD1 (5 bases). Trimming removed 4 bases from V and 1 base from J, with 16 bases in between. CDR3 length: 16 amino acids. Per germline, CDR1 SGDLS and CDR2 YYNGEE. The CDR3 DNA reads TGTGCCAGCAGCCCCGTGGGGCCTGTGGGCACAGATACGCAGTATTTT. This gives the protein CASSPVGPVGTDTQYF. Drawing the rest from reference TRBV9 and TRBJ2-3, the complete variable domain is DSGVTQTPKHLITATGQRVTLRCSPRSGDLSVYWYQQSLDQGLQFLIQYYNGEERAKGNILERFSAQQFPDLHSELNLSSLELGDSALYFCASSPVGPVGTDTQYFGPGTRLTVL.

A remark on this clone: Other DNA sequences in the same sample also yield this CDR3. The chain recombines TRBV5-1 with TRBJ2-3, with D unresolved. The CDR3 runs to 13 residues. CDR1 and CDR2 (germline): SGHRS, YFSETQ. V gave up 0 bases and J gave up 4 bases, with 6 bases separating them. The CDR3 bases are TGCGCCAGCAGCTTGGCCGGAGCAGATACGCAGTATTTT. It encodes CASSLAGADTQYF.